A single sample gave rise to the 28 T cell receptor beta chains below, sequenced in a study of cytomegalovirus exposure and HLA in healthy donors. Some clones are missing from TCRdb's copy, which holds only in-frame ones; the method was immunoSEQ multiplex PCR. The sample has roughly 140,000 clones, 88% seen once. Sequencing used PBMCs. The receptors shown here come from a woman between 18 and 30 years old in good health and CMV-seropositive.

This chain connects TRBV15 to TRBJ1-4; no definite D call. Trimming cost V 5 bases and J 0 bases, with 10 bases left between them. CDR1 and CDR2 from the germline V gene are LNHNV and YYDKDF (reference sequence). This CDR3 region has 15 residues. The CDR3 DNA reads TGTGCCACCAGCTCCCCCCTAGCAACTAATGAAAAACTGTTTTTT. It yields the protein CATSSPLATNEKLFF.

The genes are TRBV27 and TRBJ1-1, with D unclear. The CDR3 totals 13 residues. V was shortened by 1 base and J by 6 bases, with 9 bases between the two germline ends. From germline, CDR1 is MNHEY and CDR2 SMNVEV (reference sequence). CDR3 protein: CASSLFGKSEAFF. The DNA of the CDR3 is TGTGCCAGCAGTTTATTCGGGAAGTCTGAAGCTTTCTTT.

In DNA form, the CDR3 reads TGTGCCAGCAGCGCACAGGGCTGTAACGGCTACACCTTC. This translates into CASSAQGCNGYTF. V is TRBV21-1 and J is TRBJ1-2; the table's D call TRBD1 went unverified against the DNA. TRBV21-1 is a recognized pseudogene. The CDR3 length is 13 residues.

The chain is built from TRBV19 and TRBJ1-1; tentative D call: TRBD1 (5 bases). This CDR3 is built from 15 residues. CDR1 is LNHDA and CDR2 is SQIVND in the germline V gene (reference sequence). The ends were cut back, 3 bases at V and 1 base at J, with 12 bases in the middle. For the CDR3, the DNA is TGTGCCAGTAGTATCAGGGTTTTGGCGAACACTGAAGCTTTCTTT. This gives the protein CASSIRVLANTEAFF. Variable domain in full (rest from reference TRBV19 and TRBJ1-1): DGGITQSPKYLFRKEGQNVTLSCEQNLNHDAMYWYRQDPGQGLRLIYYSQIVNDFQKGDIAEGYSVSREKKESFPLTVTSAQKNPTAFYLCASSIRVLANTEAFFGQGTRLTVV.

The chain recombines TRBV5-1 with TRBJ1-1; 10 bases agree with TRBD1. CDR3 length: 15 amino acids. Germline CDR1 is SGHRS and CDR2 is YFSETQ. Losses at the gene ends were 4 bases for V and 3 bases for J; bases not matched to a gene: 6. As DNA, the CDR3 is TGCGCCAGCAGCAGAGACAGGGGGCCGTACACTGAAGCTTTCTTT. Amino acid sequence: CASSRDRGPYTEAFF.

J is TRBJ2-1 and V is TRBV5-1; 12 nucleotides agree with TRBD1. Trimming removed 5 bases from V and 6 bases from J; junction bases left unmatched: 9. Germline lookup yields CDR1 SGHRS and CDR2 YFSETQ. CDR3 size: 16 residues. The CDR3: CASSSAGTGGFNEQFF. DNA of the CDR3: TGCGCCAGCAGTTCAGCCGGGACAGGGGGCTTCAATGAGCAGTTCTTC.

The chain joins TRBV19 to TRBJ1-1, with a tentative D call TRBD1 (6 bases). The germline V gene encodes CDR1 LNHDA and CDR2 SQIVND (reference sequence). This CDR3 is 15 amino acids long. Trimming left V 4 bases short and J 5 bases short, with 17 bases between. Here the CDR3 reads CASSTPRGGRTEAFF. CDR3 DNA: TGTGCCAGTAGTACCCCACGAGGGGGAAGGACTGAAGCTTTCTTT.

V usage is TRBV28 and J usage is TRBJ1-2; 8 nucleotides match TRBD1. Unmatched junction bases numbered 6, after V lost 6 bases and J lost 3 bases. This CDR3 has 14 amino acids. CDR1 is MDHEN and CDR2 is SYDVKM in the germline V gene. The CDR3 bases are TGTGCCAGCAGGTCGACAGGGGAATACTATGGCTACACCTTC. It specifies CASRSTGEYYGYTF.

The chain uses TRBV4-1 and TRBJ2-1; tentatively, D is TRBD2 (5 bases). V shed 1 base and J shed 0 bases, with 10 bases lying between them. The CDR3 totals 16 residues. Germline loops: CDR1 MGHRA, CDR2 YSYEKL. CDR3 amino acids: CASSQVPGSSYNEQFF. CDR3 DNA sequence: TGCGCCAGCAGCCAAGTACCGGGGAGCTCCTACAATGAGCAGTTCTTC.

The chain links TRBV19 to TRBJ1-1; 7 bases agree with TRBD1. Germline V gives CDR1 LNHDA, CDR2 SQIVND (reference sequence). After removal of 4 bases from V and 4 bases from J, the junction contained 6 bases not matched to a gene. This CDR3 is built from 14 residues. The CDR3 region is CASSKRQGTTEAFF. Here the CDR3 DNA reads TGTGCCAGTAGTAAGAGACAGGGAACCACTGAAGCTTTCTTT. Looking up the rest from reference TRBV19 and TRBJ1-1 gives the full variable domain: DGGITQSPKYLFRKEGQNVTLSCEQNLNHDAMYWYRQDPGQGLRLIYYSQIVNDFQKGDIAEGYSVSREKKESFPLTVTSAQKNPTAFYLCASSKRQGTTEAFFGQGTRLTVV.

The gene calls are TRBV2 and TRBJ1-1; no clear D. The CDR3 is 14 amino acids. Trimming removed 4 bases from V and 7 bases from J, with 16 bases in between. Germline V gene sequence: CDR1 SNHLY, CDR2 FYNNEI. For the CDR3, the DNA is TGTGCCAGCAGTGCTCGATTTGGGTCAGGTGAAGCTTTCTTT. Translating it yields CASSARFGSGEAFF. The variable domain in full, with the rest retrieved from reference TRBV2 and TRBJ1-1, is EPEVTQTPSHQVTQMGQEVILRCVPISNHLYFYWYRQILGQKVEFLVSFYNNEISEKSEIFDDQFSVERPDGSNFTLKIRSTKLEDSAMYFCASSARFGSGEAFFGQGTRLTVV.

The count of this clone is one. The chain uses TRBV19 and TRBJ1-6, with D maybe TRBD1 (6 bases). CDR1 and CDR2 (germline): LNHDA, SQIVND (reference sequence). There are 14 residues in the CDR3. Trimming stripped 3 bases from V and 4 bases from J, with 7 bases between. CDR3 region: CASSMGQYNSPLHF. In nucleotides, the CDR3 is TGTGCCAGTAGTATGGGACAATATAATTCACCCCTCCACTTT.

The chain links TRBV4-2 to TRBJ2-3; 8 bases are shared with TRBD1. The CDR3 has 14 amino acids. The trim removed 4 bases at V and 6 bases at J, leaving 6 bases unmatched. CDR1 LGHNA and CDR2 YNFKEQ come from the germline V gene. CDR3 coding DNA: TGTGCCAGCAGCCCAGACAGGGGTATTGATACGCAGTATTTT. This codes for CASSPDRGIDTQYF.

For the CDR3, the DNA is TGTGCCAGCACCCCGGACAAGGGGGACGAGCAGTACTTC. It is translated as CASTPDKGDEQYF. The chain uses TRBV6-5 and TRBJ2-7, with a tentative D call TRBD1 (6 bases). Germline CDR1 reads MNHEY; CDR2 reads SVGAGI. Trimming took 7 bases from V and 5 from J, leaving 15 bases between them. The CDR3 is 13 amino acids.

The rearrangement joins TRBV28 to TRBJ2-3, with D perhaps TRBD2 (5 bases). There are 19 residues in the CDR3. Germline loops: CDR1 MDHEN, CDR2 SYDVKM. V lost 5 bases and J 4 bases, leaving 28 bases between the germline ends. The CDR3 nucleotides are TGTGCCAGCAGTCCGCCCTCTAGCAGTATGCCCCTTGTTTCAGATACGCAGTATTTT. This codes for CASSPPSSSMPLVSDTQYF.

The chain carries TRBV28 and TRBJ1-3; 7 bases align to TRBD1. With V trimmed by 5 bases and J by 4 bases, 5 bases remained unmatched. CDR3 length: 14 amino acids. Germline V gives CDR1 MDHEN, CDR2 SYDVKM. CDR3 protein: CASSKPGQGNTIYF. In DNA, the CDR3 is TGTGCCAGCAGTAAACCGGGACAGGGAAACACCATATATTTT.

This clone was found a few times. V gene TRBV2 combines with J gene TRBJ1-6, with a possible D match to TRBD1 (6 bases). V lost 2 bases and J lost 7, with 9 bases in between. The germline CDR1 and CDR2 sequences are SNHLY and FYNNEI. The CDR3 totals 14 residues. CDR3 residues: CASSERQGNSPLHF. CDR3 nucleotides: TGTGCCAGCAGTGAACGGCAGGGGAATTCACCCCTCCACTTT.

The V and J genes are TRBV19 and TRBJ1-6, with 11 bases aligning to TRBD1. The trim removed 4 bases at V and 3 bases at J, leaving 5 bases unmatched. Per germline, CDR1 LNHDA and CDR2 SQIVND (reference sequence). The CDR3 has 17 amino acids. CDR3 nucleotide sequence: TGTGCCAGTAGTACGATTGGGACAGGGGGCTATAATTCACCCCTCCACTTT. It yields the protein CASSTIGTGGYNSPLHF.

V is TRBV27 and J is TRBJ2-1; 7 positions agree with TRBD1. With 6 bases clipped from V and 2 bases from J, the junction kept 7 bases outside the gene matches. The V gene's germline CDR1 is MNHEY and CDR2 SMNVEV (reference sequence). The CDR3 extends over 15 amino acids. CDR3 sequence (DNA): TGTGCCAGCAGAGCAGACAGGGTGGCCTACAATGAGCAGTTCTTC. It codes for CASRADRVAYNEQFF.

The chain is built from TRBV27 and TRBJ2-1, with TRBD2 identical over 9 bases. CDR1 and CDR2 from the germline V gene are MNHEY and SMNVEV (reference sequence). Trimming took 5 bases from V and 0 from J; bases not matched to a gene: 8. The length of the CDR3 is 17 residues. The CDR3 DNA reads TGTGCCAGCAGTCACATAGCGGGGGAAAGCTCCTACAATGAGCAGTTCTTC. Residues: CASSHIAGESSYNEQFF.

The rearrangement uses TRBV6-1 and TRBJ1-1; D gene unclear. With 2 bases removed from V and 4 bases from J, the gap between germline ends came to 17 bases. Germline loops: CDR1 MNHNS, CDR2 SASEGT. The CDR3 extends over 16 amino acids. In nucleotides, the CDR3 is TGTGCCAGCAGTGAAAGACTTGGGGAAGGGAGCACTGAAGCTTTCTTT. It is translated as CASSERLGEGSTEAFF.

V is TRBV5-6 and J is TRBJ1-5; no definite D call. CDR3 size: 14 residues. Germline V lookup: CDR1 SGHDT, CDR2 YYEEEE. Trimming took off 1 base at V and 5 bases at J, with 10 bases between the two ends. CDR3 protein: CASSLYGSDQPQHF. The CDR3 region has the DNA TGTGCCAGCAGCTTGTACGGGAGCGATCAGCCCCAGCATTTT. Variable domain in full (rest from reference TRBV5-6 and TRBJ1-5): DAGVTQSPTHLIKTRGQQVTLRCSPKSGHDTVSWYQQALGQGPQFIFQYYEEEERQRGNFPDRFSGHQFPNYSSELNVNALLLGDSALYLCASSLYGSDQPQHFGDGTRLSIL.

J is TRBJ2-3 and V is TRBV9, with 11 bases lining up with TRBD2. The CDR3 length is 17 residues. The V gene's germline CDR1 is SGDLS and CDR2 YYNGEE. The junction had 3 bases not matched to a gene; V was cut back by 0 bases and J by 0 bases. The CDR3 protein is CASSVGRTSGSTDTQYF. The CDR3 nucleotides read TGTGCCAGCAGCGTAGGGCGGACTAGCGGGAGCACAGATACGCAGTATTTT. Complete variable domain (other parts from reference TRBV9 and TRBJ2-3): DSGVTQTPKHLITATGQRVTLRCSPRSGDLSVYWYQQSLDQGLQFLIQYYNGEERAKGNILERFSAQQFPDLHSELNLSSLELGDSALYFCASSVGRTSGSTDTQYFGPGTRLTVL.

The chain has TRBV19 and TRBJ1-4, with D unclear. This CDR3 has 13 amino acids. The V and J ends lost 10 bases and 11 bases respectively, with 20 bases between them. Germline V gene lookup returns CDR1 LNHDA and CDR2 SQIVND (reference sequence). In nucleotides, the CDR3 is TGTGCCACCTTAGGACCGGGTCGAGGGAAACTGTTTTTT. The encoded protein is CATLGPGRGKLFF.

The gene calls are TRBV18 and TRBJ1-1; 7 bases agree with TRBD1. This CDR3 comprises 14 residues. The ends lost 2 bases at V and 6 bases at J; junction bases unmatched: 6. Germline CDR1 and CDR2: KGHSH and LQKENI. In DNA, the CDR3 is TGTGCCAGCTCACCAGTTGACAGGGTGGCTGAAGCTTTCTTT. It translates to CASSPVDRVAEAFF.

The gene calls are TRBV29-1 and TRBJ2-7, with 9 bases fitting TRBD1. Germline V gives CDR1 SQVTM, CDR2 ANQGSEA. The ends lost 6 bases at V and 1 base at J; junction bases unmatched: 10. The length of the CDR3 is 15 residues. The CDR3 loop is CSVGATGTGSYEQYF. In DNA form, the CDR3 reads TGCAGCGTGGGGGCTACCGGGACAGGGTCCTACGAGCAGTACTTC.

Note on this clone: The junction differs from germline at one of its ends, possibly a read error. This chain links TRBV7-7 with TRBJ2-5, with TRBD2 as a possible D gene (5 bases). This CDR3 has 16 residues. Germline V gene lookup returns CDR1 SSHAT and CDR2 FNYEAQ (reference sequence). DNA for the CDR3: TGTGCTAGCAGCTTAGGATATCAGCGGCTCCAAGAGACCCAGTACTTC. Its protein product is CASSLGYQRLQETQYF.

This clone was seen a single time. V is TRBV10-1 and J is TRBJ2-3; D remains unclear. V lost 0 bases to trimming and J lost 8 bases, with 6 bases between them. Germline V gene lookup returns CDR1 WNHNN and CDR2 SYGVQD (reference sequence). The CDR3 loop spans 12 amino acids. The CDR3 DNA sequence: TGCGCCAGCAGTGAGTCGGCTGGTACGCAGTATTTT. It specifies CASSESAGTQYF.